The sequence of this T cell receptor beta chain was determined in a study of cytomegalovirus exposure and HLA in healthy donors. The PCR had 60 Vbeta and 13 Jbeta primers. Only in-frame clones appear in the TCRdb table, and some are missing; sequencing was by immunoSEQ multiplex PCR. Of about 110,000 clones listed, around 74% were seen once; the top ten hold less than 15%. Study-wide findings and caveats: The authors excluded some V segments, including TRBV6-2 and TRBV6-3, as indistinguishable. Using a false discovery rate of 0.05, a later analysis showed that around 16,000 TCR beta sequences were associated with HLA alleles. Accurate prediction of HLA-A and HLA-B alleles (for most subjects) was reportedly achieved from TCR beta sequences.

This clone has just a few counts. What it binds is unknown. The CDR3 runs 13 residues. V lost 5 bases to trimming and J lost 4 bases, with 9 bases between them. Germline V gene sequence: CDR1 SNHLY, CDR2 FYNNEI. The sequence came from a woman aged 35 to 49 in good health and CMV-seropositive. The sample was PBMCs. The V and J genes are TRBV2 and TRBJ1-5, with D maybe TRBD1 (6 bases). CDR3 DNA: TGTGCCAGCAGTCAGGACAGAAATCAGCCCCAGCATTTT. Protein sequence: CASSQDRNQPQHF.